This TCR beta chain was retrieved from a study of blood T cells in healthy people across ages. Sample-barcoded 5' priming and a J-beta primer mix drove a second PCR of 7 to 11 cycles. TCRdb passed the 5' RACE reads through MiXCR, listing each CDR3 protein once. The data contain 1.5 million to 2 million distinct CDR3 sequences, roughly 27% of them singletons. Germline trimming cut 0 bases from V and 3 bases from J; bases unmatched to any gene: 11. CDR3 size: 18 residues. Germline CDR1 MNHNS, CDR2 SASEGT. Sequencing was performed on blood. The chain is built from TRBV6-1 and TRBJ1-5; TRBD1 matches at 7 bases. The TCR sequence derives from a woman aged 25 to 39 in good health. The DNA of the CDR3 is TGTGCCAGCAGTGAAGCTGGACAGGCGCTACGAAACAATCAGCCCCAGCATTTT. Translated: CASSEAGQALRNNQPQHF.